The entry that follows covers one T cell receptor beta chain sequence. The antigen it recognizes is unknown. Base qualities are not recorded, but no much larger clone differs from it by a single base. The cohort comprised more than 550 healthy bone marrow donors. All cohort members were sampled while nominally healthy, although unrecorded immune exposures were likely present. The donor tested CMV seropositive, placing the donor among the 290 or so seropositive members of the cohort. A peripheral blood sample was collected from each donor, and TCR beta sequencing was performed on peripheral blood mononuclear cells. The Qiagen DNeasy Blood Extraction Kit was used to extract genomic DNA from the blood cell samples. Receptors were amplified or captured by the immunoSEQ multiplex PCR assay. A mixture of 60 forward primers for TCR Vbeta segments and 13 reverse primers for TCR Jbeta segments was used in the multiplex PCR. Amplification of the CDR3 region of rearranged TCR beta genes was performed with a multiplex PCR assay on genomic DNA. The amplified TCR beta libraries were sequenced on the Illumina HiSeq System as 87-base-pair reads. Per the original workflow: A later analysis counted 65 million to 90 million unique TCR beta chains across the 550 to 800 repertoires, and roughly 11 million of these chains were shared by at least two donors. Raw reads were error-corrected and collapsed into unique sequences by a nearest-neighbor algorithm in which closely related sequences were merged to remove PCR and sequencing errors. To assign V, D and J gene segments, CDR3 sequences were aligned to IMGT reference sequences. For a sequence to be retained, at least a six-nucleotide match to both a V gene segment and a J gene segment was required. A rearrangement was called productive if the CDR3 had no stop codons and remained in frame with V and J, and every other rearrangement was called non-productive. Following IMGT convention, CDR3 was defined as the stretch from the second conserved V-encoded cysteine up to the conserved J-encoded phenylalanine. The earlier analysis of a few hundred of the donors excluded any sequence lacking an unambiguous match to a single V gene segment. An earlier analysis of 500 to 600 of the donors classified V segments as functional when productive rearrangements were above 56.7% and as segregating when the standard deviation between donors was above 5%. To diagnose cytomegalovirus status from the catalog of TCR beta chain sequences, a statistical classification framework was built. V and J gene assignment, in a later analysis, came from comparing TCR nucleotide sequences with IMGT/GENE-DB human TR gene sequences. In a later analysis, CDR3 sequences and most-parsimonious VDJ recombination scenarios were assigned using the TCRdist pipeline. In a later analysis, each TCR beta chain was defined by its CDR3 amino acid sequence together with its V-gene family, and reads lacking a unique V-gene family were excluded. In a later analysis, fewer than 600 highly shared, low-generation-probability nucleotide sequences were removed to address suspected cross-contamination and a sequencing artifact. A later analysis calculated a clonal expansion index for each public chain from normalized within-repertoire ranks of inferred template counts. In a later analysis, generation probabilities were computed using a VDJ recombination model fitted to out-of-frame rearrangements, and the results were checked against IGoR. In a later analysis, TCR-TCR, TCR-HLA and TCR-CMV co-occurrence was scored with hypergeometric tests, and a repertoire-size bias correction was applied to TCR pairs. A later analysis estimated false discovery rates by permuting HLA or CMV assignments 20 times. In a later analysis, co-occurring TCRs were grouped with DBSCAN, and TCRdist sequence similarity was added when clustering was performed within HLA-allele-positive subsets. Repertoires with fewer than 30,000 or more than 120,000 public chains were left out of co-occurrence clustering, as were about 5 repertoires with anomalous nucleotide sharing. The source is immuneACCESS, and TCRdb retained only in-frame sequences with V and J called. Part of the clones is not carried over; for the studies checked, unresolved V genes explain less than half of this, and the remainder is unexplained. The V and J calls and clone size are taken from that table; D and trimming were inferred from the DNA. The sample table lists about 81,000 clones, 70% to 80% of them with a count of one. Of the sample, roughly 3% is held by the ten largest clones.

This sample is part of a study of cytomegalovirus exposure and HLA in healthy donors (dated by TCRdb to the late 2010s). At the level of the whole study: According to an earlier analysis of a few hundred of the donors, about 180 million T cells yielded 117 million unique TCR beta sequences and approximately 300 Gb of sequence data. Roughly 300 gigabases of sequencing data and some 85 million unique TCR sequences were included in an early release covering 550 to 650 HLA-typed donors. The genetic ancestry cluster associated with self-reported Caucasian donors included about four fifths of the roughly 360 genotyped donors. The study aimed to test whether signatures of past pathogen exposure could be identified by cataloging public T cell receptors. Using immunosequencing, the study profiled T cell repertoires from roughly 650 subjects and related those repertoires to cytomegalovirus serostatus. Along with the approximately 700-subject first cohort, a separate validation cohort of approximately 110 different subjects was used. To predict cytomegalovirus infection status, the study brought together high-throughput TCR immunosequencing, statistical association of individual TCRs with disease status, and machine learning. To study patterns of TCR occurrence, a later analysis re-analyzed previously published TCR beta repertoires from 650 to 750 donors and added high-resolution HLA genotyping. In the later analysis, no new phenotypic data were used to find candidate immune exposures; instead, reliance was placed on TCR beta sequences and their occurrence across donors. An earlier analysis of roughly 600 of the donors used high-throughput TCR beta sequencing to judge whether each TCR beta V gene segment behaved as functional or pseudogenic. Alongside the repertoire data, information on donor age, sex, ethnicity and CMV serostatus was compiled. A later genetic analysis used genome-wide SNP genotypes for about 65% of the roughly 700 donors, treating that subset as a discovery cohort. All discovery cohort repertoires had been generated using a single sequencing platform. HLA typing included class I and class II loci at four-digit resolution. Typing coverage varied by locus: 629-630 donors for A, B, C, DRB1 and DQB1; approximately 500 for DQA1; about 570 for DPA1; some 470 for DPB1. Because of strong linkage in the cohort, roughly five DR-DQ haplotypes were treated as single units for association and clustering. On average, 235,054 unique TCR beta nucleotide sequences were sequenced per donor among a few hundred genotyped donors of the cohort, with about 19% of those sequences being non-productive.

The paper's findings and limits, for the study overall: Because HLA typing was missing for some donors at each locus, association tests included only the typed subset. The authors suggested that the approach could potentially be extended to other disease states and immunological phenotypes. Correlated functional status among segregating V segments might be attributable to linkage disequilibrium, but an unknown experimental factor could not be ruled out. A group of highly shared sequence variants was considered likely to be a technical artifact of the sequencing pipeline. Roughly 17 rarely observed V segments, including chromosome 9 orphons, were excluded from the earlier analysis of just under 600 of the donors because counts were too low. A later analysis associated about 17,000 TCR beta sequences with specific HLA alleles at a false discovery rate of 0.05. The study listed 164 TCR beta chains as associated with cytomegalovirus. In both the original and validation cohorts, the classifier was reported to diagnose cytomegalovirus status with high specificity and sensitivity. A later analysis found that most CMV-associated TCR beta chains appeared HLA-restricted, with HLA associations seemingly driven largely by CMV exposure. In vitro tests confirmed that a few of the cytomegalovirus-associated TCR beta chains recognize cytomegalovirus antigens. Compared with the 666-donor mean, donors in an Asian-associated ancestry cluster had fewer N-insertions in productive TCRs, according to a later genetic analysis. An association between a missense DCLRE1C variant and V-gene and J-gene trimming of TCR beta chains was found in a later genetic analysis and replicated in an independent cohort. In a later analysis, TCR association rates were found to vary across HLA loci, with the most associated TCRs seen for DRB1 alleles and the fewest for HLA-C alleles. Strong co-occurrence of HLA alleles, especially DR and DQ, made assigning TCR associations to individual alleles difficult. CMV serostatus was the only immune exposure information available for the cohort. In a later analysis, HLA-associated TCR beta chains were found to be more clonally expanded and to have lower generation probabilities than equally common non-associated chains. A further reported finding was that TCR beta sequences accurately predicted the HLA-A and HLA-B alleles for most subjects in the first cohort. The 87-base-pair reads could not distinguish some IMGT-functional V segments, including TRBV6-2 and TRBV6-3, so those segments were excluded. Only TCR beta chains were sequenced in this cohort, and the absence of alpha or paired-chain data limited detectable features. In an earlier analysis of 587 of the donors, most TCR beta V segments appeared in productive rearrangements about 90% or about 30% of the time, broadly matching IMGT annotations. Across donors, most TCR sequences were observed very rarely, whereas some public TCRs were present in many individuals. A later analysis reported that several top co-occurrence clusters appeared linked to parvovirus B19, influenza, CMV and Epstein-Barr virus. Roughly uniform sequencing depth across donors was assumed in presence/absence analyses, although this assumption may not hold.

The V and J ends are trimmed by 4 bases and 2 bases, leaving 18 bases between them. Including the terminal cysteine and phenylalanine, the CDR3 comprises 16 residues. The retained sequence is limited to the CDR3, 48 bases, with the frame set at the first base. Via the germline V gene, CDR1 is MNHNS and CDR2 SASEGT. The sample consisted of PBMCs. Rearrangement joined TRBV6-1 to TRBJ2-7, and perhaps TRBD1 as D gene, on 5 matching bases. This clonotype was obtained from a man aged 45 to 65 in good health and CMV-seropositive. At the DNA level, the sequence is TGTGCCAGCAGTGTTTTCAAGCAGGGCACGGCCTACGAGCAGTACTTC. Its amino acids are CASSVFKQGTAYEQYF.